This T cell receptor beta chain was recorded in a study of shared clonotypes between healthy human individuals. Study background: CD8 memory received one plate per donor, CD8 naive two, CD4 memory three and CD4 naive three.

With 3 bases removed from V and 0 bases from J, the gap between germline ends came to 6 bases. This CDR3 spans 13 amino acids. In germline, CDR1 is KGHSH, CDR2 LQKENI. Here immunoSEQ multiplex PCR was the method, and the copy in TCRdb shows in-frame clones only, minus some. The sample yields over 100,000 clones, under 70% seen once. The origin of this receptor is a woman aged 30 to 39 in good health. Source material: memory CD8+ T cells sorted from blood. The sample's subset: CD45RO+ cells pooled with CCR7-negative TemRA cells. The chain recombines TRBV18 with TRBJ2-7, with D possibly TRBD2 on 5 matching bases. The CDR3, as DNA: TGTGCCAGCTCACCTCGGGGCTCCTACGAGCAGTACTTC. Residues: CASSPRGSYEQYF.